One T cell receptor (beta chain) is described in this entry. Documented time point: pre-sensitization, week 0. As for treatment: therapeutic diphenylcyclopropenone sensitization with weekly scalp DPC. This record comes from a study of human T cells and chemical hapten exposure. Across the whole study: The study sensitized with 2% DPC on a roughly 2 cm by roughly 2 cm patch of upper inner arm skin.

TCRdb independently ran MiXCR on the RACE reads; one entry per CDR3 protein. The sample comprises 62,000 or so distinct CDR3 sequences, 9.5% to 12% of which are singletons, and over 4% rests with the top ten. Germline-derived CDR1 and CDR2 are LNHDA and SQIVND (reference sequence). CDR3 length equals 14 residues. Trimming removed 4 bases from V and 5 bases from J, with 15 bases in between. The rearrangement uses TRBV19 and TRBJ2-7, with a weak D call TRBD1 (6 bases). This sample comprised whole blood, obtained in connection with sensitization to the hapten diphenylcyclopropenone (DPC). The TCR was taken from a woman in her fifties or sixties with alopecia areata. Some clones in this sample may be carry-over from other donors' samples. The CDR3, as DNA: TGTGCCAGTAGTACAACAGGGTCTACCCACGAGCAGTACTTC. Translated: CASSTTGSTHEQYF.